These 13 T cell receptor beta chains originate from one sample sequenced in a study of EBV T-cell therapy then PD-1 blockade in nasopharyngeal carcinoma. As for treatment: AdE1-LMPpoly-expanded autologous EBV-specific T-cell therapy followed by anti-PD-1 nivolumab. Some clones are missing from TCRdb's copy, which holds only in-frame ones; the method was immunoSEQ multiplex PCR. Among roughly 20,000 clones listed, 84% were seen once. Their antigens are not known. Specimen: CD8+ T cells from blood, collected at roughly day 35 from a patient whose treatment included autologous EBV-specific T cells and nivolumab. The source is a man in his forties or fifties with nasopharyngeal carcinoma.

The chain combines TRBV13 with TRBJ2-7; D remains ambiguous. CDR1 PRHDT and CDR2 FYEKMQ come from the germline V gene (reference sequence). The V end lost 6 bases, the J end lost 5 bases, and 14 bases lay between the germline ends. The CDR3 is 13 residues long. The DNA of the CDR3 is TGTGCCAGCAGTTCATTGGGCAGCCACGAGCAGTACTTC. It translates to CASSSLGSHEQYF.

The V gene is TRBV7-3, the J gene TRBJ2-1; TRBD2 matches at 7 bases. V lost 4 bases and J lost 10; bases outside the gene matches: 13. The CDR3 extends over 15 amino acids. Germline V gene lookup returns CDR1 SGHTA and CDR2 FQGTGA. CDR3 loop: CASSWVAGTTTEQFF. The CDR3 region has the DNA TGTGCCAGCAGCTGGGTAGCGGGTACGACCACCGAGCAGTTCTTC. The full variable domain, completed using reference TRBV7-3 and TRBJ2-1, is GAGVSQTPSNKVTEKGKYVELRCDPISGHTALYWYRQSLGQGPEFLIYFQGTGAADDSGLPNDRFFAVRPEGSVSTLKIQRTERGDSAVYLCASSWVAGTTTEQFFGPGTRLTVL.

V usage is TRBV18 and J usage is TRBJ1-6, with a tentative D call TRBD1 (5 bases). CDR3 size: 18 residues. Trimming left V 6 bases short and J 6 bases short, with 24 bases between. Germline loops: CDR1 KGHSH, CDR2 LQKENI. The CDR3 loop reads CASSPMGVNGESNSPLHF. CDR3 nucleotide sequence: TGTGCCAGCTCCCCCATGGGGGTAAACGGGGAAAGTAATTCACCCCTCCACTTT.

V and J are TRBV7-2 and TRBJ2-3; D is possibly TRBD1 (5 bases). Trimming took 7 bases from V and 0 from J, leaving 11 bases between them. The CDR3 length is 14 residues. Germline-derived CDR1 and CDR2 are SGHTA and FQGNSA. CDR3 residues: CASNTGLSTDTQYF. The CDR3 DNA reads TGTGCCAGCAACACAGGTCTAAGCACAGATACGCAGTATTTT.

The V gene is TRBV9, the J gene TRBJ1-1; D might be TRBD1 (6 bases). Germline CDR1 SGDLS, CDR2 YYNGEE. The CDR3 has 14 residues. Deletions cut 2 bases from V and 0 bases from J, with 8 bases between. CDR3 amino acids: CASSVRGMNTEAFF. CDR3 DNA: TGTGCCAGCAGCGTGAGGGGGATGAACACTGAAGCTTTCTTT.

V gene TRBV12-3 or TRBV12-4 combines with J gene TRBJ2-5; D is undetermined. V was trimmed by 3 bases and J by 5 bases, leaving 4 bases between them. The CDR3 contains 11 residues. The DNA for the CDR3 is TGTGCCAGCAGTTTCAGCGAGACCCAGTACTTC. As protein: CASSFSETQYF.

The chain joins TRBV24-1 to TRBJ2-3; 8 nucleotides agree with TRBD2. The CDR3 sequence is 19 residues long. With 4 bases clipped from V and 2 bases from J, the junction kept 16 bases outside the gene matches. Germline CDR1 and CDR2: KGHDR and SFDVKD. The CDR3 sequence: CATSDLGAGDYHITDTQYF. The CDR3 DNA follows: TGTGCCACCAGTGACTTGGGAGCGGGGGACTACCACATCACAGATACGCAGTATTTT.

The chain is built from TRBV9 and TRBJ2-2; TRBD1 might be the D (6 bases). Germline V gives CDR1 SGDLS, CDR2 YYNGEE. The CDR3 has 16 amino acids. V was cut by 3 bases and J by 0 bases, with 12 bases left in between. The DNA for the CDR3 is TGTGCCAGCAGCGCCTGGGACACCCCGAACACCGGGGAGCTGTTTTTT. It yields the protein CASSAWDTPNTGELFF.

This clone was seen once. This chain joins TRBV7-9 and TRBJ1-1, with TRBD1 matching 8 bases. The CDR3 covers 16 residues. The germline V gene encodes CDR1 SEHNR and CDR2 FQNEAQ (reference sequence). V was clipped by 4 bases and J by 4 bases; unmatched bases: 11. The CDR3 loop is CASSYGPGGLITEAFF. In nucleotides, the CDR3 is TGTGCCAGCAGCTACGGGCCAGGGGGCCTTATCACTGAAGCTTTCTTT.

The chain couples TRBV6-2 or TRBV6-3 to TRBJ1-1, with D uncertain. V lost 0 bases and J 6 bases, leaving 11 bases between the germline ends. Germline-derived CDR1 and CDR2 are MNHEY and SVGEGT. CDR3 length: 14 amino acids. In DNA form, the CDR3 reads TGTGCCAGCAGTTACTCAGGGCCCAACGCTGAAGCTTTCTTT. Protein: CASSYSGPNAEAFF.

This clone was observed a single time. V gene TRBV4-1 combines with J gene TRBJ2-1; possibly TRBD2 for D (5 bases). Germline CDR1 reads MGHRA; CDR2 reads YSYEKL. The CDR3 contains 14 residues. The germline V and J ends were trimmed by 1 base and 10 bases, with 14 bases remaining between them. The CDR3 DNA follows: TGCGCCAGCAGCCAAGTGGGAGAGGGAGAGGAGCAGTTCTTC. Protein sequence: CASSQVGEGEEQFF.

This chain joins TRBV7-6 and TRBJ2-3, with 11 bases lining up with TRBD2. CDR1 and CDR2 from the germline V gene are SGHVS and FNYEAQ. V dropped 10 bases and J dropped 0; count of bases not matched to a gene: 9. The CDR3 covers 16 residues. CDR3 residues: CATGVGLAASTDTQYF. The CDR3 DNA reads TGTGCCACCGGGGTGGGACTAGCGGCTAGCACAGATACGCAGTATTTT.

The chain recombines TRBV4-1 with TRBJ2-7, with D possibly being TRBD2 (7 bases). Germline V gene lookup returns CDR1 MGHRA and CDR2 YSYEKL. V was cut by 4 bases and J by 0 bases, with 25 bases left in between. The CDR3 is 19 amino acids. The DNA for the CDR3 is TGCGCCAGCAGCCCCAATGGGGGGGGGCTTCCCCGCGACTCCTACGAGCAGTACTTC. Its translation is CASSPNGGGLPRDSYEQYF.